This paragraph covers one T cell receptor (beta chain) sequence. Its antigen is unidentified. This entry belongs to a study of molecular identifiers for immune sequencing clone quantification. Study-level points and caveats: Researchers reportedly could pick up spiked Jurkat TCR RNA from one cell mixed into one million naive cells. For effector cells, clones above 20 RNA copies held over 97% of molecules; for naive cells, under 1%.

It was with previously described methods and listed TCR primers that bulk TCR libraries were made. TCRdb re-derived calls from the PCR reads in MiXCR, one entry per CDR3 protein. Of over 65,000 distinct CDR3 sequences in the sample, approximately 25% were seen once. V lost 5 bases and J 2 bases, leaving 17 bases between the germline ends. Per the germline V gene, CDR1 is MNHEY and CDR2 is SMNVEV (reference sequence). The CDR3 consists of 16 residues. The rearrangement uses TRBV27 and TRBJ2-3, with D maybe TRBD1 (6 bases). The sample comprised naive CD8+ T cells from blood, with Jurkat cell RNA spiked in. Subset here: FACS-sorted CD8+CD4-CCR7+CD45RA+ naive T cells. This TCR was recovered from a human donor in good health. Some libraries in this study had Jurkat cell RNA spiked in. The CDR3 sequence is CASSTPGQKNTDTQYF. The CDR3 DNA reads TGTGCCAGCAGTACTCCGGGACAAAAGAACACAGATACGCAGTATTTT.